This entry lists 27 T cell receptor beta chains sequenced from one sample in a study of T-cell reconstitution after alpha-beta-depleted transplantation in children listed by TCRdb under 2016. The treatment or condition label of this sample denotes: allogeneic hematopoietic cell transplantation with graft depleted of TCRalphabeta T cells and CD19 B cells. To prepare the library, PCR was applied. Data came from an Illumina HiSeq 2500. TCR library preparation used molecular barcoding, with unique molecular identifiers applied to normalize quantification of the TCRbeta repertoire. Using fastp at Q25 and MiXCR, TCRdb reprocessed the public reads and kept productive beta chains. Rows are unified per CDR3 protein, each entry keeping the most common DNA and genes. Recorded for this sample are 200,000 to 250,000 distinct CDR3 sequences; approximately 6.3% of them occurred a single time. Together, the top ten hold less than 7% of the sample.

Sequencing used PBMCs, obtained before TCRalphabeta/CD19-depleted stem cell transplant. All receptors derive from a boy between 2 and 15 years old with acute lymphoblastic leukemia, due to receive a stem cell transplant.

V and J are TRBV7-2 and TRBJ2-5; D unresolved. This CDR3 has 16 amino acids. Germline CDR1 reads SGHTA; CDR2 reads FQGNSA. The V and J ends lost 0 bases and 2 bases respectively, with 13 bases between them. CDR3: CASSLAGRVQQETQYF. CDR3 in DNA: TGTGCCAGCAGCTTAGCCGGTAGGGTACAACAAGAGACCCAGTACTTC. Full variable domain (outside the CDR3, taken from reference TRBV7-2 and TRBJ2-5): GAGVSQSPSNKVTEKGKDVELRCDPISGHTALYWYRQSLGQGLEFLIYFQGNSAPDKSGLPSDRFSAERTGGSVSTLTIQRTQQEDSAVYLCASSLAGRVQQETQYFGPGTRLLVL.

This clonotype came up many times. The chain combines TRBV11-2 with TRBJ2-2; TRBD2 aligns across 12 bases. Per the germline V gene, CDR1 is SGHAT and CDR2 is FQNNGV. The CDR3 loop spans 17 amino acids. Losses at the gene ends were 5 bases for V and 4 bases for J; bases not matched to a gene: 8. The CDR3 here is CASSLRLAGEITGELFF. In DNA form, the CDR3 reads TGTGCCAGCAGCCTCCGACTAGCGGGAGAGATCACCGGGGAGCTGTTTTTT.

This clonotype was counted only a few times. The chain has TRBV12-3 or TRBV12-4 and TRBJ2-7; D perhaps matches TRBD2 (7 bases). This CDR3 comprises 18 residues. Trimming removed 2 bases at V and 0 bases at J, with 20 bases between. This CDR3 is CASSLPPRGGGSSYEQYF. The CDR3 coding sequence is TGTGCCAGCAGTTTACCGCCAAGAGGGGGGGGAAGCTCCTACGAGCAGTACTTC.

This clonotype showed up many times. V gene TRBV5-1 combines with J gene TRBJ2-1; 11 bases fit TRBD2. This CDR3 spans 19 amino acids. Trimming removed 7 bases from V and 7 bases from J; junction bases left unmatched: 22. Germline loops: CDR1 SGHRS, CDR2 YFSETQ. CDR3 region: CASDLPEASGGRRRNEQFF. In DNA form, the CDR3 reads TGCGCCAGCGACCTTCCTGAGGCTAGCGGGGGGCGGAGACGGAATGAGCAGTTCTTC. Based on the CDR3 plus reference TRBV5-1 and TRBJ2-1, the full variable domain is KAGVTQTPRYLIKTRGQQVTLSCSPISGHRSVSWYQQTPGQGLQFLFEYFSETQRNKGNFPGRFSGRQFSNSRSEMNVSTLELGDSALYLCASDLPEASGGRRRNEQFFGPGTRLTVL.

This clonotype turned up a few times. This chain joins TRBV3-1 and TRBJ1-4; 11 nucleotides match TRBD1. CDR3 length: 15 residues. V dropped 5 bases and J dropped 8; count of bases not matched to a gene: 7. Per the germline V gene, CDR1 is LGHDT and CDR2 is YNNKEL (reference sequence). The CDR3, as DNA: TGTGCCAGCAGCGATCAGAGGACAGGGGGCGAAAAACTGTTTTTT. Its protein product is CASSDQRTGGEKLFF.

This clonotype showed up many times. The V gene is TRBV9, the J gene TRBJ2-7; the D gene could be TRBD1 or TRBD2 (5 bases each). In germline, CDR1 is SGDLS, CDR2 YYNGEE. The CDR3 length is 14 residues. V lost 3 bases, J lost 0 bases, and 10 bases lay in between. In DNA form, the CDR3 reads TGTGCCAGCAGCGAGGGGACGGCCTCCTACGAGCAGTACTTC. Translation: CASSEGTASYEQYF.

This clonotype was picked up many times. The chain recombines TRBV20-1 with TRBJ2-7; tentative D call: TRBD2 (7 bases). This CDR3 is built from 18 residues. Germline V gene data show CDR1 as DFQATT and CDR2 as SNEGSKA (reference sequence). Trimming pared 5 bases from V and 3 bases from J, leaving 29 bases between. The DNA for the CDR3 is TGCAGTGCTCCAATGGCGGGAGAGGATACCCAGGGGCTCTACGAGCAGTACTTC. It codes for CSAPMAGEDTQGLYEQYF.

This clonotype was seen ten or more times. V usage is TRBV29-1 and J usage is TRBJ2-5; 10 nucleotides agree with TRBD2. The CDR3 covers 17 residues. V lost 5 bases and J lost 5; bases outside the gene matches: 17. Germline V lookup: CDR1 SQVTM, CDR2 ANQGSEA. CDR3 sequence: CSVMGGSSGGALETQYF. In DNA, the CDR3 is TGCAGCGTTATGGGGGGCTCGAGCGGGGGGGCCCTTGAGACCCAGTACTTC.

The chain carries TRBV4-2 and TRBJ2-5; D is ambiguous. This CDR3 contains 13 residues. The germline V and J ends were trimmed by 0 bases and 4 bases, with 6 bases remaining between them. Germline-derived CDR1 and CDR2 are LGHNA and YNFKEQ. Here the CDR3 DNA reads TGTGCCAGCAGCCAAGATCAAGCAGAGACCCAGTACTTC. The encoded protein is CASSQDQAETQYF.

This clonotype was seen many times. This chain connects TRBV20-1 to TRBJ2-1; 9 bases are a match to TRBD1. CDR1 and CDR2 (germline): DFQATT, SNEGSKA (reference sequence). The CDR3 sequence is 13 residues long. Trimming removed 5 bases from V and 5 bases from J; junction bases left unmatched: 4. The CDR3 protein is CSAHRQGDNEQFF. In nucleotides, the CDR3 is TGCAGTGCTCATAGACAGGGGGACAATGAGCAGTTCTTC.

At least ten counts were recorded for this clonotype. This chain uses TRBV6-2 or TRBV6-3 with TRBJ1-2, with a tentative D call TRBD1 (5 bases). With 2 bases removed from V and 7 bases from J, the gap between germline ends came to 17 bases. Per the germline V gene, CDR1 is MNHEY and CDR2 is SVGEGT. This CDR3 region has 15 residues. CDR3: CASSYAGTGRGGYTF. The CDR3 DNA follows: TGTGCCAGCAGTTACGCCGGGACGGGGCGAGGTGGCTACACCTTC.

This clonotype was picked up many times. The V gene is TRBV5-1, the J gene TRBJ2-7, with 9 bases lining up with TRBD1. This CDR3 has 16 amino acids. V lost 4 bases to trimming and J lost 5 bases; unmatched junction nucleotides: 13. Germline V lookup: CDR1 SGHRS, CDR2 YFSETQ. The CDR3 bases are TGCGCCAGCAGCCCTTCCTTACAGGGGGCAGGGGACGAGCAGTACTTC. This encodes CASSPSLQGAGDEQYF.

This clonotype occurred many times. The chain joins TRBV14 to TRBJ2-7; D is undetermined. Germline V gene data show CDR1 as SGHDN and CDR2 as FVKESK. The V end lost 1 base, the J end lost 5 bases, and 12 bases lay between the germline ends. There are 14 residues in the CDR3. The CDR3 loop is CASSQAVFVHEQYF. The DNA for the CDR3 is TGTGCCAGCAGCCAAGCGGTATTCGTCCACGAGCAGTACTTC.

The CDR3 nucleotides are TGTGCCAGCAACGCGGGGGGGGGCGCGGGTGAGCAGTTCTTC. Protein product: CASNAGGGAGEQFF. V and J are TRBV6-1 and TRBJ2-1, with 9 bases fitting TRBD2. The CDR3 sequence is 14 residues long. Trimming took 7 bases from V and 9 from J; bases not matched to a gene: 10. Germline CDR1 is MNHNS and CDR2 is SASEGT.

This clonotype was picked up many times. J is TRBJ2-2 and V is TRBV15; D is ambiguous. V lost 5 bases, J lost 8 bases, and 12 bases lay in between. The CDR3 spans 13 residues. The germline V gene encodes CDR1 LNHNV and CDR2 YYDKDF (reference sequence). For the CDR3, the DNA is TGTGCCACCAGCGGCCAGGAGTTAGGGGAGCTGTTTTTT. The encoded protein is CATSGQELGELFF.

This clonotype was found many times. The chain links TRBV12-3 or TRBV12-4 to TRBJ2-5; D might be TRBD1 or TRBD2, each matching 6 bases. V lost 3 bases and J 5 bases, leaving 16 bases between the germline ends. This CDR3 spans 15 amino acids. CDR3 region: CASSFTGGGRETQYF. CDR3 coding DNA: TGTGCCAGCAGTTTCACCGGGGGCGGTAGGGAGACCCAGTACTTC.

This clonotype was observed at least ten times. The rearrangement uses TRBV7-2 and TRBJ2-5; D ambiguous. The CDR3 sequence is 12 residues long. Germline V gene lookup returns CDR1 SGHTA and CDR2 FQGNSA. V was trimmed by 3 bases and J by 4 bases, leaving 6 bases between them. CDR3 coding DNA: TGTGCCAGCAGCTTCGAGCGAGAGACCCAGTACTTC. Protein sequence: CASSFERETQYF.

In this sample, this clonotype turned up many times. This may come from a read error, since a much larger clone is one base off. This chain uses TRBV28 with TRBJ1-5; D is unresolved. The germline gives CDR1 MDHEN, CDR2 SYDVKM. V lost 10 bases and J lost 0, with 10 bases in between. The CDR3 covers 13 residues. The CDR3 nucleotides are TGTGCCACCAGATCTTATAGCAATCAGCCCCAGCATTTT. This gives the protein CATRSYSNQPQHF.

At least ten counts were recorded for this clonotype. The chain employs TRBV5-1 and TRBJ2-3; 12 nucleotides line up with TRBD2. Germline CDR1 and CDR2: SGHRS and YFSETQ. V lost 0 bases, J lost 6 bases, and 8 bases stayed unmatched. CDR3 length equals 17 residues. The CDR3 protein is CASSLASSGGALDTQYF. CDR3 nucleotides: TGCGCCAGCAGCTTGGCGTCTAGCGGGGGGGCCCTGGATACGCAGTATTTT. Looking up the rest from reference TRBV5-1 and TRBJ2-3 gives the full variable domain: KAGVTQTPRYLIKTRGQQVTLSCSPISGHRSVSWYQQTPGQGLQFLFEYFSETQRNKGNFPGRFSGRQFSNSRSEMNVSTLELGDSALYLCASSLASSGGALDTQYFGPGTRLTVL.

The chain couples TRBV20-1 to TRBJ2-3; 8 bases map to TRBD2. Germline V CDR1 and CDR2: DFQATT, SNEGSKA (reference sequence). Trimming at V came to 6 bases and at J to 5 bases, leaving 4 bases not matched to a gene. The CDR3 totals 12 residues. The CDR3 bases are TGCAGTGCCGGGGGGGGCCAAGATACGCAGTATTTT. It translates to CSAGGGQDTQYF.

In this sample, this clonotype turned up many times. This chain connects TRBV7-2 to TRBJ2-5, with D uncertain. V was pared by 0 bases and J by 4 bases, with 6 bases between. This CDR3 spans 13 amino acids. Germline CDR1 SGHTA, CDR2 FQGNSA. CDR3 loop: CASSLAERETQYF. CDR3 DNA: TGTGCCAGCAGCTTAGCGGAGAGAGAGACCCAGTACTTC.

This clonotype has only a few counts. The chain's CDR3 is CASSPGSFGELFF. The CDR3 DNA is TGTGCCAGCAGCCCCGGCTCTTTCGGGGAGCTGTTTTTT. The chain couples TRBV5-4 to TRBJ2-2; D call uncertain. CDR3 length: 13 residues. V was shortened by 4 bases and J by 7 bases, with 11 bases between the two germline ends. Germline V gene lookup returns CDR1 SGHNT and CDR2 YYREEE (reference sequence).

This clonotype was counted ten times or more. This rearrangement joins TRBV29-1 to TRBJ2-1; D may match TRBD1 or TRBD2 (5 bases each). Germline V gene lookup returns CDR1 SQVTM and CDR2 ANQGSEA. Trimming took 7 bases from V and 6 from J, leaving 19 bases between them. The CDR3 contains 14 residues. The CDR3 protein is CSGMGPLGTNEQFF. The CDR3 nucleotides read TGCAGCGGAATGGGACCGCTAGGTACCAATGAGCAGTTCTTC.

This clonotype was detected ten times or more. The chain has TRBV6-5 and TRBJ2-7, with a possible D match to TRBD1 (6 bases). CDR1 and CDR2 from the germline V gene are MNHEY and SVGAGI. CDR3 size: 15 residues. V lost 4 bases to trimming and J lost 2 bases, with 15 bases between them. The CDR3, as DNA: TGTGCCAGCAGTTTAGGGGGTTCTTCGCCCTACGAGCAGTACTTC. It translates to CASSLGGSSPYEQYF.

There are many counts of this clonotype. The rearrangement uses TRBV3-1 and TRBJ2-5, with 7 nucleotides matching TRBD1. CDR3 size: 17 residues. J gave up 1 base and V 3 bases, and 11 bases lay outside the gene matches. Per the germline V gene, CDR1 is LGHDT and CDR2 is YNNKEL (reference sequence). CDR3 sequence reads: CASSHLFTTGSQETQYF. The CDR3 nucleotides read TGTGCCAGCAGCCATCTTTTCACGACAGGGTCCCAAGAGACCCAGTACTTC.

This clonotype was counted at least ten times. This rearrangement joins TRBV20-1 to TRBJ2-1; D ambiguous. CDR1 is DFQATT and CDR2 is SNEGSKA in the germline V gene (reference sequence). V was shortened by 6 bases and J by 2 bases, with 2 bases between the two germline ends. This CDR3 spans 10 amino acids. CDR3 protein: CSATYNEQFF. As DNA, the CDR3 is TGCAGTGCGACCTACAATGAGCAGTTCTTC.

This clonotype was counted ten times or more. The chain is built from TRBV7-8 and TRBJ2-6; 7 bases line up with TRBD1. Trimming cost V 4 bases and J 0 bases; bases outside gene matches: 12. The CDR3 spans 19 residues. The germline V gene has CDR1 SGHVS and CDR2 FQNEAQ. The CDR3 reads CASSYLSGGVGSGANVLTF. The CDR3 DNA follows: TGTGCCAGCAGCTATCTCTCAGGGGGAGTAGGCTCTGGGGCCAACGTCCTGACTTTC.